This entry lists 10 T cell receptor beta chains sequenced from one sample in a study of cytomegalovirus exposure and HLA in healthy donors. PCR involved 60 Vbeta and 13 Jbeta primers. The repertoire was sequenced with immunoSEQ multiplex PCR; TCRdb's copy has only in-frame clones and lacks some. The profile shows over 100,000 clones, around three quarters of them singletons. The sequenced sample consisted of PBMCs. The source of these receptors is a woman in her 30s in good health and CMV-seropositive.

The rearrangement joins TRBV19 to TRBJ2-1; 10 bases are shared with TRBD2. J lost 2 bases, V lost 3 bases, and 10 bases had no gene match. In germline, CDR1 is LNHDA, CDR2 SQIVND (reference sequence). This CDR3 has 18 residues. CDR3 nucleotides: TGTGCCAGTAGTATCGAGCGGGGGGGCCTAATCCCCTACAATGAGCAGTTCTTC. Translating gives CASSIERGGLIPYNEQFF.

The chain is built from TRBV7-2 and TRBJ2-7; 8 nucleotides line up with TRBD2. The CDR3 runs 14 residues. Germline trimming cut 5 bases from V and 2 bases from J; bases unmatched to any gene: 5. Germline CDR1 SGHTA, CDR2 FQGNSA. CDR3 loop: CASSKRGYTYEQYF. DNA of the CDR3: TGTGCCAGCAGCAAGCGGGGGTATACCTACGAGCAGTACTTC.

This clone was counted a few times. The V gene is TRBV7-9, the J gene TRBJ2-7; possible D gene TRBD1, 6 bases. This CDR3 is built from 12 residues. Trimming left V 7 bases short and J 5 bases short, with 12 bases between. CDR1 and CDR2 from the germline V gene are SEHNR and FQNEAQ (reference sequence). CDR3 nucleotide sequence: TGTGCCAGCACCCACCGGGACAACGAGCAGTACTTC. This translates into CASTHRDNEQYF.

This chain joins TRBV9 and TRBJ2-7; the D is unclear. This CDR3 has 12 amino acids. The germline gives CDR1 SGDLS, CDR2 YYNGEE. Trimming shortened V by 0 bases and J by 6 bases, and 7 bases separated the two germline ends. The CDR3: CASSVGDSEQYF. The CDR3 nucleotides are TGTGCCAGCAGCGTAGGAGACTCCGAGCAGTACTTC.

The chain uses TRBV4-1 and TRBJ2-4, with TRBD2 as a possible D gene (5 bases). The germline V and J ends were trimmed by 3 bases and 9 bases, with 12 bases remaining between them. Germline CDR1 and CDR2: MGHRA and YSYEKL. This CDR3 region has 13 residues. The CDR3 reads CASSQLRDFIQYF. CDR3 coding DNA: TGCGCCAGCAGCCAGCTCCGGGATTTCATTCAGTACTTC.

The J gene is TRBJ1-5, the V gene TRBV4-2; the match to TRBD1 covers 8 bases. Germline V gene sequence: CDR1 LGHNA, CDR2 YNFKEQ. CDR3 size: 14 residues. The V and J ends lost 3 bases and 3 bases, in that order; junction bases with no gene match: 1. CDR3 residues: CASSQDRVNQPQHF. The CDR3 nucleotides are TGTGCCAGCAGCCAGGACAGGGTCAATCAGCCCCAGCATTTT.

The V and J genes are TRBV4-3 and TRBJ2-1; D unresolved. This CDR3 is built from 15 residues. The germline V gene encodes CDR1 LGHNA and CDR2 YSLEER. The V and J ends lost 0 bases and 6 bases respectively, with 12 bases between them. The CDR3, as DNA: TGCGCCAGCAGCCAAGAGTGGCTAGTCCGCAATGAGCAGTTCTTC. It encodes CASSQEWLVRNEQFF.

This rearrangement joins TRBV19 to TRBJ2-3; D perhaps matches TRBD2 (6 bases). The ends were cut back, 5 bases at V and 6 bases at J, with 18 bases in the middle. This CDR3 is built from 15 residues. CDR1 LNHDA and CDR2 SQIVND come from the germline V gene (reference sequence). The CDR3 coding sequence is TGTGCCAGTAGTCCGCGGGGAAAACCCTGGGATACGCAGTATTTT. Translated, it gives CASSPRGKPWDTQYF.

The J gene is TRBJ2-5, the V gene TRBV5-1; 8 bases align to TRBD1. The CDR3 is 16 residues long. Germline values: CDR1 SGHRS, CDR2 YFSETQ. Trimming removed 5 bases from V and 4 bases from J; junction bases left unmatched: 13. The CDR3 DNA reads TGCGCCAGCAGTCTAACCTCGGACAGGGATGGAGAGACCCAGTACTTC. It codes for CASSLTSDRDGETQYF.

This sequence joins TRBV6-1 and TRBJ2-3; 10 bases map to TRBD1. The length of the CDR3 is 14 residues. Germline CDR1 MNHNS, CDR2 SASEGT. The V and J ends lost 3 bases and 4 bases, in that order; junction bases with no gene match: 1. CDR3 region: CASSEGQGPDTQYF. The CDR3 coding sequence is TGTGCCAGCAGTGAGGGACAGGGGCCAGATACGCAGTATTTT.